One and the same sample provided the 23 T cell receptor beta chains below, sequenced in a study of blood T cell repertoires in COVID-19. Clones were sequenced by immunoSEQ multiplex PCR, and TCRdb holds only the in-frame ones, with some missing. Altogether 250,000 to 300,000 clones are present, roughly 83% being singletons, with the ten largest covering under 5.5%. The sample consisted of peripheral blood. All receptors come from a man aged 60 to 69 who had recovered from COVID-19.

V gene TRBV10-1 combines with J gene TRBJ1-3; TRBD1 agrees at 9 bases. The length of the CDR3 is 17 residues. V lost 3 bases to trimming and J lost 1 base; unmatched junction nucleotides: 7. Germline CDR1 WNHNN, CDR2 SYGVQD (reference sequence). The DNA for the CDR3 is TGCGCCAGCAGTGACTCTCCGGGACAGGGATCTGGAAACACCATATATTTT. Amino acid sequence: CASSDSPGQGSGNTIYF.

A few counts support this clone. The genes are TRBV5-4 and TRBJ1-2, with D possibly TRBD1 on 6 matching bases. CDR1 and CDR2 from the germline V gene are SGHNT and YYREEE (reference sequence). Trimming cost V 2 bases and J 3 bases, with 14 bases left between them. CDR3 length: 15 amino acids. The CDR3 loop is CASSLQGLVDYGYTF. Here the CDR3 DNA reads TGTGCCAGCAGCTTACAGGGTTTAGTCGACTATGGCTACACCTTC.

The chain is built from TRBV7-2 and TRBJ1-6; TRBD1 might be the D (5 bases). Trimming took off 4 bases at V and 10 bases at J, with 20 bases between the two ends. CDR3 size: 16 residues. Per the germline V gene, CDR1 is SGHTA and CDR2 is FQGNSA. In nucleotides, the CDR3 is TGTGCCAGCAGCTCGCGGTCGGGGGGGAGCGGGTCACCCCTCCACTTT. Translation: CASSSRSGGSGSPLHF.

CDR3 residues: CAWSMRFGTGDNQPQHF. The CDR3 bases are TGTGCCTGGAGTATGCGCTTTGGGACAGGGGATAATCAGCCCCAGCATTTT. This rearrangement joins TRBV30 to TRBJ1-5, with 10 bases identical to TRBD1. This CDR3 contains 17 residues. The trim removed 2 bases at V and 4 bases at J, leaving 11 bases unmatched. Germline CDR1 is GTSNPN and CDR2 is SVGIG (reference sequence).

V gene TRBV5-1 combines with J gene TRBJ2-7, with 7 positions matching TRBD1. This CDR3 comprises 13 residues. The V gene end was trimmed by 2 bases and the J gene end by 5 bases; junction bases not matched to a gene: 4. The germline CDR1 and CDR2 sequences are SGHRS and YFSETQ. The CDR3 DNA reads as TGCGCCAGCAGCTTAACAGGGGCCCACGAGCAGTACTTC. Its translation is CASSLTGAHEQYF. The whole variable domain, filled in from reference TRBV5-1 and TRBJ2-7, reads KAGVTQTPRYLIKTRGQQVTLSCSPISGHRSVSWYQQTPGQGLQFLFEYFSETQRNKGNFPGRFSGRQFSNSRSEMNVSTLELGDSALYLCASSLTGAHEQYFGPGTRLTVT.

The V and J genes are TRBV3-1 (or the pseudogene TRBV3-2) and TRBJ2-7, with TRBD1 matching 9 bases. Germline V lookup: CDR1 LGHDT, CDR2 YNNKEL (reference sequence). Germline trimming cut 3 bases from V and 6 bases from J; bases unmatched to any gene: 9. The CDR3 runs 15 residues. CDR3 DNA: TGTGCCAGCAGCCAGGGTCTGGACAGGGGTGGCGAGCAGTACTTC. Translated: CASSQGLDRGGEQYF.

This chain's CDR3 is CASSSLAASTDTQYF. The CDR3 DNA reads as TGTGCCAGCAGTTCCCTGGCGGCGAGCACAGATACGCAGTATTTT. This sequence joins TRBV6-5 and TRBJ2-3; D gene uncertain. Trimming left V 4 bases short and J 0 bases short, with 11 bases between. The CDR3 runs to 15 residues. CDR1 and CDR2 (germline): MNHEY, SVGAGI.

This chain links TRBV9 with TRBJ2-1; 16 nucleotides agree with TRBD2. Unmatched junction bases numbered 10, after V lost 4 bases and J lost 6 bases. This CDR3 region has 18 residues. Germline CDR1 reads SGDLS; CDR2 reads YYNGEE. CDR3 in DNA: TGTGCCAGCAGCCCCCACGGGACTAGCGGGGGGGCTGGCAATGAGCAGTTCTTC. Translated, it gives CASSPHGTSGGAGNEQFF.

This chain links TRBV7-3 with TRBJ2-6, with D perhaps TRBD1 (6 bases). Germline CDR1 reads SGHTA; CDR2 reads FQGTGA. The V gene lost 5 bases and the J gene lost 0 bases, with 14 bases spanning the gap. The CDR3 covers 17 residues. The CDR3 is CASSATGTTSGANVLTF. DNA for the CDR3: TGTGCCAGCAGCGCAACCGGGACAACCTCTGGGGCCAACGTCCTGACTTTC.

The chain carries TRBV19 and TRBJ1-4; perhaps TRBD1 as D (5 bases). V gave up 7 bases and J gave up 7 bases, with 13 bases separating them. This CDR3 comprises 13 residues. CDR1 LNHDA and CDR2 SQIVND come from the germline V gene (reference sequence). The CDR3 DNA reads as TGTGCCAGTACCCGTTTGGGGGGTGAAAAACTGTTTTTT. Encoded protein: CASTRLGGEKLFF.

The rearrangement joins TRBV12-3 or TRBV12-4 to TRBJ1-2; maybe TRBD1 (6 bases). V lost 6 bases and J 8 bases, leaving 16 bases between the germline ends. The CDR3 is 13 amino acids. The CDR3 coding sequence is TGTGCCAGCAGCTCGCAAGGACAGTCCGGCTACACCTTC. This encodes CASSSQGQSGYTF.

The CDR3 spells CASRGAPANTEAFF. CDR3 in DNA: TGTGCCAGCAGGGGGGCCCCAGCGAACACTGAAGCTTTCTTT. V and J are TRBV6-5 and TRBJ1-1, with a possible D match to TRBD1 (6 bases). Trimming shortened V by 6 bases and J by 1 base, and 12 bases separated the two germline ends. CDR1 is MNHEY and CDR2 is SVGAGI in the germline V gene. This CDR3 has 14 amino acids.

The chain couples TRBV19 to TRBJ2-7; 10 positions agree with TRBD2. V gave up 4 bases and J gave up 0 bases; unmatched junction bases: 3. CDR1 is LNHDA, CDR2 SQIVND, per germline (reference sequence). This CDR3 has 15 amino acids. This CDR3 is CASSRTSGPSYEQYF. The CDR3 DNA reads as TGTGCCAGTAGTAGGACTAGCGGTCCCTCCTACGAGCAGTACTTC.

The table lists this clone with a few counts. The chain carries TRBV30 and TRBJ1-3, with D possibly TRBD1 on 5 matching bases. The CDR3 runs 16 residues. CDR1 and CDR2 (germline): GTSNPN, SVGIG (reference sequence). With 3 bases removed from V and 5 bases from J, the gap between germline ends came to 20 bases. Written as DNA, the CDR3 is TGTGCCTGGAGGGTCCGGGACGGGGGAGAGAGAAACACCATATATTTT. Translated, it gives CAWRVRDGGERNTIYF.

This clone was seen a single time. V is TRBV29-1 and J is TRBJ1-1; D remains unclear. The CDR3 spans 11 residues. Germline loops: CDR1 SQVTM, CDR2 ANQGSEA. Trimming cost V 3 bases and J 6 bases, with 8 bases left between them. The CDR3 nucleotides are TGCAGCGTTGATCCCGGGGCTGAAGCTTTCTTT. This gives the protein CSVDPGAEAFF. Drawing the rest from reference TRBV29-1 and TRBJ1-1, the complete variable domain is SAVISQKPSRDICQRGTSLTIQCQVDSQVTMMFWYRQQPGQSLTLIATANQGSEATYESGFVIDKFPISRPNLTFSTLTVSNMSPEDSSIYLCSVDPGAEAFFGQGTRLTVV.

The chain joins TRBV7-9 to TRBJ1-2; maybe TRBD1 (6 bases). With 11 bases removed from V and 2 bases from J, the gap between germline ends came to 21 bases. Germline V gene lookup returns CDR1 SEHNR and CDR2 FQNEAQ (reference sequence). The CDR3 length is 15 residues. The CDR3 DNA is TGTGCCGTCAGGGGCTCAAACCCGGGAAACTATGGCTACACCTTC. Amino acid sequence: CAVRGSNPGNYGYTF. Filled out from reference TRBV7-9 and TRBJ1-2, the complete variable domain reads DTGVSQNPRHKITKRGQNVTFRCDPISEHNRLYWYRQTLGQGPEFLTYFQNEAQLEKSRLLSDRFSAERPKGSFSTLEIQRTEQGDSAMYLCAVRGSNPGNYGYTFGSGTRLTVV.

V and J are TRBV9 and TRBJ1-2; the match to TRBD1 covers 9 bases. The V segment lost 4 bases and the J segment 0 bases; nucleotides outside the gene matches: 7. Germline V gene lookup returns CDR1 SGDLS and CDR2 YYNGEE. The CDR3 loop spans 16 amino acids. CDR3 amino acids: CASSTGTGLANYGYTF. Here the CDR3 DNA reads TGTGCCAGCAGCACTGGGACAGGGCTAGCTAACTATGGCTACACCTTC.

The chain has TRBV15 and TRBJ1-4, with TRBD1 matching 8 bases. This CDR3 contains 16 residues. The V and J ends lost 1 base and 0 bases, in that order; junction bases with no gene match: 1. Per the germline V gene, CDR1 is LNHNV and CDR2 is YYDKDF (reference sequence). CDR3 nucleotides: TGTGCCACCAGCAGAGGACAGGGGACAACTAATGAAAAACTGTTTTTT. Its translation is CATSRGQGTTNEKLFF.

This clone was observed once. The chain couples TRBV4-1 to TRBJ2-7; D gene ambiguous. CDR1 and CDR2 from the germline V gene are MGHRA and YSYEKL. Between the trimmed V and J ends, which lost 0 bases and 0 bases, there was a span of 12 bases. The length of the CDR3 is 16 residues. The CDR3 spells CASSQESRVSSYEQYF. CDR3 nucleotides: TGCGCCAGCAGCCAAGAGTCTCGGGTAAGCTCCTACGAGCAGTACTTC.

This clone was observed once. The V gene is TRBV5-4, the J gene TRBJ2-5, with TRBD1 identical over 8 bases. The V segment lost 0 bases and the J segment 4 bases; nucleotides outside the gene matches: 14. Germline assignment: CDR1 SGHNT and CDR2 YYREEE (reference sequence). This CDR3 spans 18 amino acids. CDR3 coding DNA: TGTGCCAGCAGCTTGGGCTTTGCGGGGCAGGGGGCACTAGAGACCCAGTACTTC. Residues: CASSLGFAGQGALETQYF.

This clone has a handful of counts. This chain joins TRBV11-2 and TRBJ2-4, with D maybe TRBD1 (6 bases). The V gene lost 1 base and the J gene lost 6 bases, with 13 bases spanning the gap. This CDR3 has 15 amino acids. Germline CDR1 reads SGHAT; CDR2 reads FQNNGV. CDR3 sequence reads: CASSLGVGDTNIQYF. The CDR3 region has the DNA TGTGCCAGCAGCTTAGGGGTGGGGGACACAAACATTCAGTACTTC. Variable domain in full (rest from reference TRBV11-2 and TRBJ2-4): EAGVAQSPRYKIIEKRQSVAFWCNPISGHATLYWYQQILGQGPKLLIQFQNNGVVDDSQLPKDRFSAERLKGVDSTLKIQPAKLEDSAVYLCASSLGVGDTNIQYFGAGTRLSVL.

The chain recombines TRBV7-3 with TRBJ2-5; TRBD1 matches 10 bases. CDR3 length: 14 amino acids. Trimming removed 8 bases from V and 7 bases from J; junction bases left unmatched: 10. Germline V gives CDR1 SGHTA, CDR2 FQGTGA. DNA for the CDR3: TGTGCCAGCTCCGACAGGGGGCGAGATGGGACCCAGTACTTC. It encodes CASSDRGRDGTQYF.

The chain uses TRBV30 and TRBJ1-2; TRBD1 is a possible D gene (5 bases). The CDR3 has 14 amino acids. Germline CDR1 is GTSNPN and CDR2 is SVGIG (reference sequence). V lost 2 bases and J lost 8, with 18 bases in between. Written as DNA, the CDR3 is TGTGCCTGGAGTCCAGGGTCGATGGGTCAAGGCTACACCTTC. Residues: CAWSPGSMGQGYTF. Using reference TRBV30 and TRBJ1-2 for the parts outside the CDR3, the full variable domain is SQTIHQWPATLVQPVGSPLSLECTVEGTSNPNLYWYRQAAGRGLQLLFYSVGIGQISSEVPQNLSASRPQDRQFILSSKKLLLSDSGFYLCAWSPGSMGQGYTFGSGTRLTVV.